The present entry profiles one TCR beta chain with its context. This specimen belongs to a study of blood T cell repertoires in COVID-19. Overall study context: The origin of the acute and convalescent COVID-19 samples was the United States, Italy and Spain.

The repertoire was sequenced with immunoSEQ multiplex PCR; TCRdb's copy has only in-frame clones and lacks some. The sample lists roughly 300,000 clones; approximately 88% were seen once. Germline V CDR1 and CDR2: LGHNA, YNFKEQ. The CDR3 sequence is 15 residues long. V lost 3 bases to trimming and J lost 4 bases; unmatched junction nucleotides: 4. The receptor was isolated from a man aged 18 to 30 with active or convalescent COVID-19. The sequenced sample was peripheral blood. V usage is TRBV4-2 and J usage is TRBJ2-5; 11 bases line up with TRBD2. CDR3 DNA sequence: TGTGCCAGCAGCCAGGGTAGCGGGGGGGCAGAGACCCAGTACTTC. Amino acid sequence: CASSQGSGGAETQYF.